This T cell receptor beta chain was recovered during a study of metastatic and nonmetastatic thyroid tumors. Study findings and constraints: It was reportedly found that TCR beta diversity was significantly higher in malignant thyroid tumors than in benign nodules, a difference seen in both blood and tumor samples.

This clone has ten or more counts. Its target is not known. The identical CDR3 is also encoded by other nucleotide sequences in the sample. The authors' processing: Across clinicopathological groups, CDR3 differences served as the basis for building a distant-metastasis classifier for papillary thyroid cancer. TCRdb re-analyzed the PCR reads through MiXCR. These V and J calls originate from TCRdb's pipeline instead of the authors' own analysis. The sample has approximately 82,000 clones, around 13% seen once. Trimming left V 7 bases short and J 4 bases short, with 13 bases between. CDR1 and CDR2 from the germline V gene are MNHEY and SMNVEV (reference sequence). The CDR3 is 13 residues long. All patients were untreated before thyroid surgery.

The receptor was derived from a female donor with papillary thyroid cancer or a benign thyroid nodule (not recorded which). Some clones in this sample may be carry-over from other donors' samples. This chain links TRBV27 with TRBJ2-5, with a weak D call TRBD2 (5 bases). The sample comprised tumor tissue. The CDR3 nucleotides are TGTGCCAGCATGGGAGTCTGGGGAGAGACCCAGTACTTC. It encodes CASMGVWGETQYF.